These 32 T cell receptor beta chains share one sample of origin, sequenced in a study of cytomegalovirus exposure and HLA in healthy donors. TCRdb's table, derived via immunoSEQ multiplex PCR, lists solely in-frame clones and lacks some. The sample records 150,000 to 180,000 clones, 80% to 90% being singletons. The source material was PBMCs. These receptors were taken from a young man in good health and CMV-seropositive.

The J gene is TRBJ1-5, the V gene TRBV2, with 10 bases matching TRBD1. Germline assignment: CDR1 SNHLY and CDR2 FYNNEI. CDR3 length: 16 residues. The J segment lost 1 base and the V segment lost 7 bases, leaving 7 bases of the junction unmatched. The CDR3, as DNA: TGTGCCAGCAAGGGCCGACAGGGGGCAAGCAATCAGCCCCAGCATTTT. It translates to CASKGRQGASNQPQHF.

This clone was detected only a few times. The chain carries TRBV9 and TRBJ2-3, with D hard to call. The CDR3 is 13 residues long. Looked up from germline, CDR1 is SGDLS and CDR2 is YYNGEE. V lost 3 bases, J lost 4 bases, and 9 bases lay in between. Here the CDR3 DNA reads TGTGCCAGCAGCGACGGGTTGGCAGATACGCAGTATTTT. It encodes CASSDGLADTQYF.

This clone came up once. CDR3 coding DNA: TGTGCCAGCAGCCAGGGACAGGGGCCCACTAACTATGGCTACACCTTC. Amino acid sequence: CASSQGQGPTNYGYTF. The chain joins TRBV7-9 to TRBJ1-2; 10 bases match TRBD1. Losses at the gene ends were 5 bases for V and 0 bases for J; bases not matched to a gene: 6. CDR3 length: 16 residues. Germline V gene data show CDR1 as SEHNR and CDR2 as FQNEAQ (reference sequence).

V and J are TRBV7-3 and TRBJ2-1, with D perhaps TRBD1 (5 bases). This CDR3 contains 15 residues. V lost 2 bases and J lost 2, with 10 bases in between. In germline, CDR1 is SGHTA, CDR2 FQGTGA. The CDR3 sequence is CASSLFKGTYNEQFF. As DNA, the CDR3 is TGTGCCAGCAGCTTATTTAAGGGGACCTACAATGAGCAGTTCTTC.

This rearrangement joins TRBV13 to TRBJ2-7, with TRBD1 matching 10 bases. CDR1 is PRHDT, CDR2 FYEKMQ, per germline (reference sequence). V shed 5 bases, J shed 4 bases, and the junction held 11 bases outside the gene matches. This CDR3 contains 16 residues. Here the CDR3 reads CASSQGVLDRGYEQYF. CDR3 nucleotide sequence: TGTGCCAGCAGCCAGGGGGTATTGGACAGGGGGTACGAGCAGTACTTC. Full variable domain (rest looked up from reference TRBV13 and TRBJ2-7): AAGVIQSPRHLIKEKRETATLKCYPIPRHDTVYWYQQGPGQDPQFLISFYEKMQSDKGSIPDRFSAQQFSDYHSELNMSSLELGDSALYFCASSQGVLDRGYEQYFGPGTRLTVT.

The chain carries TRBV5-8 and TRBJ2-7; 11 bases are a match to TRBD1. This CDR3 has 14 amino acids. Germline CDR1 reads SGHTS; CDR2 reads YDEGEE. J lost 6 bases, V lost 5 bases, and 7 bases had no gene match. CDR3 DNA: TGTGCCAGCAGAGGAGGGACAGGGGGGCCCGAGCAGTACTTC. Its translation is CASRGGTGGPEQYF.

This clone was recorded once. The chain uses TRBV2 and TRBJ2-3; the D is unclear. CDR1 and CDR2 (germline): SNHLY, FYNNEI. Trimming took 7 bases from V and 8 from J, leaving 19 bases between them. The CDR3 spans 14 residues. The CDR3 nucleotides read TGTGCCAGCAACCCGGATCTACAGTTGGGTACGCAGTATTTT. This gives the protein CASNPDLQLGTQYF.

The V and J genes are TRBV5-4 and TRBJ2-1, with 7 bases lining up with TRBD2. The CDR3 is 18 amino acids. Germline CDR1 and CDR2: SGHNT and YYREEE (reference sequence). With 0 bases clipped from V and 5 bases from J, the junction kept 14 bases outside the gene matches. The CDR3 spells CASSLADLTGSGDNEQFF. CDR3 coding DNA: TGTGCCAGCAGCTTGGCCGATCTCACGGGGAGCGGGGACAATGAGCAGTTCTTC. Looking up the rest from reference TRBV5-4 and TRBJ2-1 gives the full variable domain: ETGVTQSPTHLIKTRGQQVTLRCSSQSGHNTVSWYQQALGQGPQFIFQYYREEENGRGNFPPRFSGLQFPNYSSELNVNALELDDSALYLCASSLADLTGSGDNEQFFGPGTRLTVL.

The rearrangement links TRBV9 to TRBJ1-4; D is unclear. Trimming shortened V by 3 bases and J by 0 bases, and 15 bases separated the two germline ends. The CDR3 has 17 residues. Germline CDR1 and CDR2: SGDLS and YYNGEE. CDR3 loop: CASSGPGGRATNEKLFF. CDR3 coding DNA: TGTGCCAGCAGCGGGCCGGGCGGGAGGGCAACTAATGAAAAACTGTTTTTT.

This chain connects TRBV7-9 to TRBJ1-5, with D possibly matching TRBD1 (6 bases). This CDR3 has 16 amino acids. Trimming took off 2 bases at V and 1 base at J, with 12 bases between the two ends. In germline, CDR1 is SEHNR, CDR2 FQNEAQ (reference sequence). CDR3: CASSLSYGQSNQPQHF. The CDR3 bases are TGTGCCAGCAGCTTAAGTTATGGACAGAGCAATCAGCCCCAGCATTTT.

The chain is built from TRBV12-1 and TRBJ1-2; TRBD1 is the table's D call and was not checked against the DNA. TRBV12-1 is termed a pseudogene. This CDR3 comprises 14 residues. The CDR3 spells CASSFVAACYGYTF. The CDR3 coding sequence is TGTGCCAGCAGCTTTGTGGCCGCCTGCTATGGCTACACCTTC.

The J gene is TRBJ2-7, the V gene TRBV21-1; the table's D call of TRBD2 was not tested on the DNA. TRBV21-1 represents a pseudogene. There are 16 residues in the CDR3. The CDR3, as DNA: TGTGCCAGCAGCCTGAGGAGGGTAGGTCGGTTGGACGAGCAGTACTTC. Its translation: CASSLRRVGRLDEQYF.

The CDR3 protein is CASSPARPPYEQYF. The CDR3 DNA follows: TGTGCCAGCTCACCGGCTAGACCCCCCTACGAGCAGTACTTC. The chain carries TRBV18 and TRBJ2-7; no clear D gene. Trimming stripped 3 bases from V and 2 bases from J, with 11 bases between. The germline CDR1 and CDR2 sequences are KGHSH and LQKENI. The CDR3 totals 14 residues.

The V gene is TRBV29-1, the J gene TRBJ1-2; possibly TRBD1 for D (5 bases). The CDR3 has 12 amino acids. V dropped 6 bases and J dropped 1 base, with 9 bases sitting between them. Germline CDR1 is SQVTM and CDR2 is ANQGSEA. CDR3 nucleotide sequence: TGCAGCGTCCGACAGAGTAACTATGGCTACACCTTC. This translates into CSVRQSNYGYTF.

This rearrangement joins TRBV9 to TRBJ2-1; TRBD2 aligns across 10 bases. The V and J ends lost 0 bases and 7 bases, in that order; junction bases with no gene match: 4. The CDR3 totals 15 residues. CDR1 SGDLS and CDR2 YYNGEE come from the germline V gene. CDR3 sequence reads: CASSVGAGGPNEQFF. The CDR3 nucleotides are TGTGCCAGCAGCGTAGGAGCGGGAGGGCCAAATGAGCAGTTCTTC.

The chain employs TRBV5-1 and TRBJ2-6; 9 nucleotides line up with TRBD2. The J segment lost 2 bases and the V segment lost 2 bases, leaving 5 bases of the junction unmatched. Germline V gives CDR1 SGHRS, CDR2 YFSETQ. The CDR3 runs to 17 residues. The CDR3 DNA is TGCGCCAGCAGCTTTATAGCGGGGGCCACTGGGGCCAACGTCCTGACTTTC. It codes for CASSFIAGATGANVLTF.

This chain uses TRBV9 with TRBJ2-2; TRBD2 matches at 7 bases. Germline V gene data show CDR1 as SGDLS and CDR2 as YYNGEE. The CDR3 is 16 amino acids. With V trimmed by 4 bases and J by 6 bases, 12 bases remained unmatched. DNA of the CDR3: TGTGCCAGCAGCCCCCGTACCGGGACTATCGCCGGGGAGCTGTTTTTT. Translating it yields CASSPRTGTIAGELFF.

The chain joins TRBV9 to TRBJ1-5; TRBD1 matches 7 bases. The CDR3 extends over 16 amino acids. V shed 3 bases, J shed 6 bases, and the junction held 12 bases outside the gene matches. The germline gives CDR1 SGDLS, CDR2 YYNGEE. The CDR3 protein is CASSDNLEGGVQPQHF. CDR3 coding DNA: TGTGCCAGCAGCGACAACCTTGAAGGGGGCGTTCAGCCCCAGCATTTT.

This clone showed up just a few times. Here the CDR3 DNA reads TGTGCCTGGAGTGTACTCACTGAAGCTTTCTTT. Translated: CAWSVLTEAFF. V usage is TRBV30 and J usage is TRBJ1-1; D gene unclear. CDR3 size: 11 residues. Germline-derived CDR1 and CDR2 are GTSNPN and SVGIG (reference sequence). The V gene lost 0 bases and the J gene lost 4 bases, with 3 bases spanning the gap.

V gene TRBV5-1 combines with J gene TRBJ2-5; 9 nucleotides agree with TRBD2. The CDR3 is made up of 15 amino acids. Germline V gene lookup returns CDR1 SGHRS and CDR2 YFSETQ. V lost 4 bases to trimming and J lost 5 bases; unmatched junction nucleotides: 9. The CDR3 coding sequence is TGCGCCAGCAGCAAGGGAGCGGGGGGCCTCGAGACCCAGTACTTC. Its translation is CASSKGAGGLETQYF.

The CDR3 bases are TGTGCCTGGAGCCGGGACAGGGGGCTGAGGGGCTTGAACACTGAAGCTTTCTTT. Translation: CAWSRDRGLRGLNTEAFF. The genes are TRBV30 and TRBJ1-1; 12 bases fit TRBD1. J gave up 0 bases and V 3 bases, and 11 bases lay outside the gene matches. This CDR3 is 18 amino acids long. The germline V gene has CDR1 GTSNPN and CDR2 SVGIG (reference sequence).

This clone turned up a few times. This rearrangement joins TRBV7-8 to TRBJ2-1, with 9 bases aligning to TRBD1. V dropped 5 bases and J dropped 2; count of bases not matched to a gene: 7. CDR1 SGHVS and CDR2 FQNEAQ come from the germline V gene. The length of the CDR3 is 16 residues. CDR3 region: CASSAYRGPAYNEQFF. CDR3 DNA sequence: TGTGCCAGCAGCGCCTACAGGGGGCCGGCCTACAATGAGCAGTTCTTC.

A single count supports this clone. This specimen includes other DNA sequences encoding the same CDR3. CDR3 DNA sequence: TGTGCCTGGCTCGGGCGGGGTTGGGTCTATGGCTACACCTTC. Translated: CAWLGRGWVYGYTF. The J gene is TRBJ1-2, the V gene TRBV30; D is uncertain. The CDR3 covers 14 residues. V was shortened by 5 bases and J by 4 bases, with 17 bases between the two germline ends. CDR1 GTSNPN and CDR2 SVGIG come from the germline V gene (reference sequence).

The rearrangement links TRBV5-6 to TRBJ2-7; D not certain. The V gene lost 3 bases and the J gene lost 0 bases, with 13 bases spanning the gap. Germline CDR1 SGHDT, CDR2 YYEEEE. This CDR3 is 15 amino acids long. In nucleotides, the CDR3 is TGTGCCAGCAGCTCGCGGCGGTACCTCTCCTACGAGCAGTACTTC. It encodes CASSSRRYLSYEQYF.

The chain recombines TRBV7-2 with TRBJ2-5, with 10 positions matching TRBD2. Trimming at V came to 5 bases and at J to 3 bases, leaving 3 bases not matched to a gene. The CDR3 extends over 14 amino acids. CDR1 is SGHTA, CDR2 FQGNSA, per germline. The CDR3 region is CASSKLAGKETQYF. The DNA for the CDR3 is TGTGCCAGCAGCAAACTAGCGGGGAAAGAGACCCAGTACTTC.

The chain combines TRBV7-2 with TRBJ1-2; 9 nucleotides match TRBD1. Looked up from germline, CDR1 is SGHTA and CDR2 is FQGNSA. There are 18 residues in the CDR3. V was clipped by 1 base and J by 8 bases; unmatched bases: 17. CDR3 loop: CASSLGGVPGQGSKGYTF. Written as DNA, the CDR3 is TGTGCCAGCAGCTTAGGAGGGGTCCCGGGACAGGGATCAAAAGGCTACACCTTC.

V and J are TRBV5-6 and TRBJ1-4; D is unclear. The V and J ends lost 3 bases and 0 bases respectively, with 12 bases between them. Germline CDR1 SGHDT, CDR2 YYEEEE. This CDR3 region has 16 residues. The CDR3 coding sequence is TGTGCCAGCAGCTCCCCCGTCGTCGCAACTAATGAAAAACTGTTTTTT. It specifies CASSSPVVATNEKLFF.

V gene TRBV4-3 combines with J gene TRBJ2-5, with 8 bases lining up with TRBD2. Trimming cost V 5 bases and J 5 bases; bases outside gene matches: 10. Germline V lookup: CDR1 LGHNA, CDR2 YSLEER. There are 15 residues in the CDR3. This chain's CDR3 is CASSNGGRLGETQYF. The CDR3 bases are TGCGCCAGCAGCAACGGCGGGAGGTTGGGGGAGACCCAGTACTTC.

This clone was observed a single time. The chain carries TRBV29-1 and TRBJ1-4; TRBD1 is a possible D gene (6 bases). Germline CDR1 SQVTM, CDR2 ANQGSEA. The CDR3 length is 13 residues. V lost 6 bases, J lost 11 bases, and 19 bases lay in between. CDR3 amino acids: CSVQTGLKGKLFF. The DNA of the CDR3 is TGCAGCGTGCAGACAGGTCTAAAAGGGAAACTGTTTTTT.

The chain joins TRBV27 to TRBJ1-3; D unclear. The CDR3 runs 11 residues. V was trimmed by 10 bases and J by 2 bases, leaving 6 bases between them. Germline V gene sequence: CDR1 MNHEY, CDR2 SMNVEV (reference sequence). The CDR3 sequence: CATATGNTIYF. The CDR3 DNA reads TGTGCCACCGCTACTGGAAACACCATATATTTT.

The chain recombines TRBV18 with TRBJ1-4; unclear D gene. V was clipped by 6 bases and J by 5 bases, with 19 bases between them. The CDR3 is 16 residues long. Germline CDR1 and CDR2: KGHSH and LQKENI. CDR3 coding DNA: TGTGCCAGCTCTCCGGCAGTCACGACTCTGAATGAAAAACTGTTTTTT. As protein: CASSPAVTTLNEKLFF.

The rearrangement links TRBV6-6 to TRBJ2-3; 9 bases match TRBD1. The CDR3 extends over 15 amino acids. V lost 6 bases, J lost 3 bases, and 7 bases stayed unmatched. Per the germline V gene, CDR1 is MNHNY and CDR2 is SVGAGI (reference sequence). CDR3 DNA: TGTGCCAGCAGCCCCCGGGACAGGGTAACAGATACGCAGTATTTT. Its translation: CASSPRDRVTDTQYF.